The source of this T cell receptor (beta chain) is a study of shared clonotypes between healthy human individuals. General study results and limits: Apart from blood, nothing was sampled; tissue repertoires likely differ. Generally, naive subsets came out with larger estimated richness than memory subsets. Naive CD4 clonotype sharing across four donors was 4.5% to 6%.

To note about this clone: The antigen is unknown.

Per sorted-subset replicate PCR, input was approximately 200 ng DNA, representing tens of thousands of T cell genomes. Profiled with immunoSEQ multiplex PCR; TCRdb holds only in-frame clones, not every one. The data contain about 380,000 clones, 96% of them singletons. Looked up from germline, CDR1 is SGHDN and CDR2 is FVKESK. This CDR3 has 15 residues. V was trimmed by 2 bases and J by 0 bases, leaving 8 bases between them. The origin of this receptor is a man between 25 and 39 years old in good health. The sample comprised memory CD8+ T cells sorted from blood. Subset indicated: CD45RO+ cells pooled with CCR7-negative TemRA cells. The rearrangement links TRBV14 to TRBJ2-1; D is unclear. CDR3: CASSQRLFSYNEQFF. CDR3 in DNA: TGTGCCAGCAGCCAAAGACTCTTCTCCTACAATGAGCAGTTCTTC.